The 18 T cell receptor beta chains below come from one sample, sequenced in a study of blood T cell repertoires in COVID-19. Libraries were prepared by immunoSEQ multiplex PCR; TCRdb keeps only in-frame clonotypes and omits some of them. The sample shows over 85,000 clones, roughly 87% of them seen only once. The sample consisted of peripheral blood. Source of these receptors: a human donor in a cohort sampled during active COVID-19.

In its sample, this clone was seen once. The rearrangement links TRBV28 to TRBJ2-1, with 9 bases fitting TRBD2. The CDR3 totals 13 residues. Germline V CDR1 and CDR2: MDHEN, SYDVKM. The V segment lost 5 bases and the J segment 9 bases; nucleotides outside the gene matches: 5. As DNA, the CDR3 is TGTGCCAGCAGTGCGGGACTAGCTGGTGAGCAGTTCTTC. Protein: CASSAGLAGEQFF.

The chain recombines TRBV5-1 with TRBJ2-3, with D possibly being TRBD1 (5 bases). The germline gives CDR1 SGHRS, CDR2 YFSETQ. Trimming took off 4 bases at V and 2 bases at J, with 17 bases between the two ends. The CDR3 covers 16 residues. The DNA for the CDR3 is TGCGCCAGCAGCCTCACCCCGGTGACAGACACAGATACGCAGTATTTT. As protein: CASSLTPVTDTDTQYF.

The V and J genes are TRBV7-8 and TRBJ2-5, with D maybe TRBD2 (6 bases). This CDR3 region has 12 residues. The V and J ends lost 5 bases and 7 bases respectively, with 11 bases between them. Germline lookup yields CDR1 SGHVS and CDR2 FQNEAQ. CDR3 residues: CASSRETGTQYF. CDR3 sequence (DNA): TGTGCCAGCAGCCGGGAGACGGGGACCCAGTACTTC.

The chain has TRBV6-7 and TRBJ2-1; 14 bases line up with TRBD2. TRBV6-7 is reported as an ORF; its role is uncertain. This CDR3 comprises 16 residues. Trimming removed 7 bases from V and 7 bases from J; junction bases left unmatched: 9. The CDR3 DNA is TGTGCCAGCACCGGAACCGGGACTAGCGGGGGTAATGAGCAGTTCTTC. Translating gives CASTGTGTSGGNEQFF.

The chain employs TRBV5-1 and TRBJ2-1, with D possibly being TRBD1 (5 bases). V lost 2 bases, J lost 4 bases, and 10 bases lay in between. Germline values: CDR1 SGHRS, CDR2 YFSETQ. This CDR3 contains 14 residues. Here the CDR3 reads CASSFGQGYNEQFF. For the CDR3, the DNA is TGCGCCAGCAGCTTCGGGCAGGGTTACAATGAGCAGTTCTTC. The variable domain in full, completed from reference TRBV5-1 and TRBJ2-1, reads KAGVTQTPRYLIKTRGQQVTLSCSPISGHRSVSWYQQTPGQGLQFLFEYFSETQRNKGNFPGRFSGRQFSNSRSEMNVSTLELGDSALYLCASSFGQGYNEQFFGPGTRLTVL.

This clone appeared once. This chain joins TRBV27 and TRBJ2-7; TRBD2 aligns across 13 bases. Germline CDR1 and CDR2: MNHEY and SMNVEV (reference sequence). The CDR3 totals 16 residues. V lost 6 bases and J lost 2; bases outside the gene matches: 7. CDR3 in DNA: TGTGCCAGCAGCTCCCGGACTAGCGGGAGCCCCTACGAGCAGTACTTC. Translated, it gives CASSSRTSGSPYEQYF.

V and J are TRBV10-2 and TRBJ1-5, with 9 bases aligning to TRBD1. Trimming at V came to 6 bases and at J to 6 bases, leaving 6 bases not matched to a gene. The germline gives CDR1 WSHSY, CDR2 SAAADI. CDR3 length: 14 amino acids. CDR3: CASREGQGTQPQHF. As DNA, the CDR3 is TGCGCCAGCAGGGAAGGACAGGGGACTCAGCCCCAGCATTTT.

This clone appeared a single time. The V gene is TRBV5-1, the J gene TRBJ2-7, with TRBD2 identical over 11 bases. The CDR3 contains 15 residues. V was clipped by 4 bases and J by 3 bases; unmatched bases: 6. Per germline, CDR1 SGHRS and CDR2 YFSETQ. The CDR3 region has the DNA TGCGCCAGCAGCCCTAGCGGGAGGTCAAACTACGAGCAGTACTTC. It is translated as CASSPSGRSNYEQYF.

In its sample, this clone was seen once. This chain links TRBV11-3 with TRBJ2-2, with D tentatively TRBD2 (6 bases). The CDR3 has 14 residues. Per the germline V gene, CDR1 is SGHNT and CDR2 is YENEEA. The CDR3: CATAHGEEAGELFF. The CDR3 DNA sequence: TGTGCTACCGCGCACGGGGAGGAGGCCGGGGAGCTGTTTTTT.

The J gene is TRBJ1-5, the V gene TRBV7-2, with D maybe TRBD1 (5 bases). CDR3 length equals 13 residues. Per germline, CDR1 SGHTA and CDR2 FQGNSA. V lost 3 bases, J lost 5 bases, and 8 bases lay in between. The CDR3 sequence: CASSFQGDQPQHF. The DNA of the CDR3 is TGTGCCAGCAGCTTTCAAGGGGATCAGCCCCAGCATTTT.

The chain links TRBV19 to TRBJ1-4; 9 bases are a match to TRBD1. J gave up 7 bases and V 4 bases, and 10 bases lay outside the gene matches. The germline gives CDR1 LNHDA, CDR2 SQIVND (reference sequence). CDR3 size: 16 residues. CDR3 region: CASSSYRDRDGEKLFF. The CDR3, as DNA: TGTGCCAGTAGTAGCTACCGGGACAGGGATGGTGAAAAACTGTTTTTT.

The gene calls are TRBV2 and TRBJ2-7; tentatively, D is TRBD1 (6 bases). The CDR3 contains 16 residues. CDR1 and CDR2 from the germline V gene are SNHLY and FYNNEI. V lost 6 bases and J 3 bases, leaving 21 bases between the germline ends. CDR3 bases: TGTGCCAGCAGCCCCAACCCAGGGGCCCGTAGCTACGAGCAGTACTTC. It encodes CASSPNPGARSYEQYF.

This CDR3 reads CASSIVPLGATQYF. The CDR3 DNA sequence: TGTGCCAGTAGTATTGTCCCCTTAGGGGCTACGCAGTATTTT. The chain joins TRBV19 to TRBJ2-3; tentatively, D is TRBD1 (5 bases). The CDR3 spans 14 residues. The V end lost 3 bases, the J end lost 8 bases, and 15 bases lay between the germline ends. CDR1 is LNHDA and CDR2 is SQIVND in the germline V gene (reference sequence).

The chain combines TRBV4-1 with TRBJ1-1; 10 positions agree with TRBD1. Germline lookup yields CDR1 MGHRA and CDR2 YSYEKL. The CDR3 loop spans 19 amino acids. J lost 2 bases, V lost 4 bases, and 16 bases had no gene match. DNA of the CDR3: TGCGCCAGCAGCCCAGAGACAGGGGGCCTTTCCCGGTACAACACTGAAGCTTTCTTT. Translating gives CASSPETGGLSRYNTEAFF.

J is TRBJ1-6 and V is TRBV6-2 or TRBV6-3, with D perhaps TRBD1 (5 bases). Germline-derived CDR1 and CDR2 are MNHEY and SVGEGT. V was trimmed by 2 bases and J by 8 bases, leaving 13 bases between them. The length of the CDR3 is 15 residues. CDR3 residues: CASSYGGLNYSPLHF. The CDR3 nucleotides read TGTGCCAGCAGTTACGGGGGACTTAACTATTCACCCCTCCACTTT.

The chain recombines TRBV7-9 with TRBJ1-2; D not resolved. V lost 5 bases, J lost 0 bases, and 7 bases lay in between. The CDR3 extends over 13 amino acids. CDR1 is SEHNR and CDR2 is FQNEAQ in the germline V gene (reference sequence). The DNA of the CDR3 is TGTGCCAGCAGCCCATGGCCTAACTATGGCTACACCTTC. Amino acids: CASSPWPNYGYTF.

There are a few counts of this clone. The chain uses TRBV28 and TRBJ2-1; 9 bases are a match to TRBD1. This CDR3 has 16 residues. With 6 bases clipped from V and 9 bases from J, the junction kept 15 bases outside the gene matches. Germline-derived CDR1 and CDR2 are MDHEN and SYDVKM. The CDR3 nucleotides are TGTGCCAGCAGCACCTTAGGACAGGGGTTCGAATCTGAGCAGTTCTTC. Translation gives CASSTLGQGFESEQFF.

J is TRBJ1-1 and V is TRBV11-2; the match to TRBD1 covers 7 bases. The CDR3 spans 13 residues. The J segment lost 4 bases and the V segment lost 4 bases, leaving 3 bases of the junction unmatched. CDR1 and CDR2 (germline): SGHAT, FQNNGV. The DNA for the CDR3 is TGTGCCAGCAGCTCAGGGGGGACCACTGAAGCTTTCTTT. Amino acid sequence: CASSSGGTTEAFF.